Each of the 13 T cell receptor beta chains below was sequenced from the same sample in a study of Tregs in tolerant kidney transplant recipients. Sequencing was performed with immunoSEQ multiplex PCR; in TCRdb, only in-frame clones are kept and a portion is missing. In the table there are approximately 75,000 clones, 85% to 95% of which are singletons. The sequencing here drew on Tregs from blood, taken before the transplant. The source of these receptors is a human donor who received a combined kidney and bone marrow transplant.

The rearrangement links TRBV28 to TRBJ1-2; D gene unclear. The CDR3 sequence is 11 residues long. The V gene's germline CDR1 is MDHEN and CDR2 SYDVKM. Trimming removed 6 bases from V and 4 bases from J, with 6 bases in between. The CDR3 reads CASSLTYGYTF. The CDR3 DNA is TGTGCCAGCAGCCTCACCTATGGCTACACCTTC.

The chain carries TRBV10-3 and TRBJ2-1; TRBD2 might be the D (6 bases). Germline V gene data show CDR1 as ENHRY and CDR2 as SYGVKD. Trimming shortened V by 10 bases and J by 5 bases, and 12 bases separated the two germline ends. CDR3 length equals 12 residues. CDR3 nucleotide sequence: TGTGCCACAAAGCGGGCCCACAATGAGCAGTTCTTC. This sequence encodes CATKRAHNEQFF.

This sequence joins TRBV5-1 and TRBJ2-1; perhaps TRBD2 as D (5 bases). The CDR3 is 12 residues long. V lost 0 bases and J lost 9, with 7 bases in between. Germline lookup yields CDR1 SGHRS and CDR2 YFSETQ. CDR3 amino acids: CASSLDEGEQFF. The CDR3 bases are TGCGCCAGCAGCTTGGACGAGGGTGAGCAGTTCTTC.

CDR3 sequence: CASSWDDTNTGELFF. Written as DNA, the CDR3 is TGTGCCAGCTCTTGGGACGATACGAACACCGGGGAGCTGTTTTTT. The chain employs TRBV18 and TRBJ2-2; either TRBD1 or TRBD2 may supply D (5 bases each). This CDR3 has 15 residues. Looked up from germline, CDR1 is KGHSH and CDR2 is LQKENI. With 6 bases removed from V and 0 bases from J, the gap between germline ends came to 11 bases.

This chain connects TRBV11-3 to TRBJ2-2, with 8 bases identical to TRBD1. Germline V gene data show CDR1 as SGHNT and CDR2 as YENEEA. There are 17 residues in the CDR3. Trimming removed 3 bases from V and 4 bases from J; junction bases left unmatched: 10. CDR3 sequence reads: CASSFSIGQGLTGELFF. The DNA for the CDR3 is TGTGCCAGCAGCTTCTCCATAGGACAGGGCCTCACCGGGGAGCTGTTTTTT.

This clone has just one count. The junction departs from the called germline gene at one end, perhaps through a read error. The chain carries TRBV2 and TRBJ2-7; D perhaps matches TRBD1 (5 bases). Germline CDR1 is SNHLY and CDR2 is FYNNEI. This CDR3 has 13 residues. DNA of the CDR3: TGTGCCAGCAGGGGGCAGGTCTCCCACGAGCAGTACTTC. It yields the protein CASRGQVSHEQYF.

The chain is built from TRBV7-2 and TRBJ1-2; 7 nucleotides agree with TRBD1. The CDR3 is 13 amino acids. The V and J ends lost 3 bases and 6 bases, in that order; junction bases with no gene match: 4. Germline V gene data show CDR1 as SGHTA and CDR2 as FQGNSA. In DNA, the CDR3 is TGTGCCAGCAGCTTCACGACAGGGAATGGCTACACCTTC. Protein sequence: CASSFTTGNGYTF.

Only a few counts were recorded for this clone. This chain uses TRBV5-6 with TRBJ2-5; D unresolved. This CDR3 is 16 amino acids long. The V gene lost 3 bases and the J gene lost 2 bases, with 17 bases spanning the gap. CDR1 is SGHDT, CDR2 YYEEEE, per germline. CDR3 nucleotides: TGTGCCAGCAGCTCCGTCATATTGAGAGAACAAGAGACCCAGTACTTC. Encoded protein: CASSSVILREQETQYF. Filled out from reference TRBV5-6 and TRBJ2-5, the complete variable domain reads DAGVTQSPTHLIKTRGQQVTLRCSPKSGHDTVSWYQQALGQGPQFIFQYYEEEERQRGNFPDRFSGHQFPNYSSELNVNALLLGDSALYLCASSSVILREQETQYFGPGTRLLVL.

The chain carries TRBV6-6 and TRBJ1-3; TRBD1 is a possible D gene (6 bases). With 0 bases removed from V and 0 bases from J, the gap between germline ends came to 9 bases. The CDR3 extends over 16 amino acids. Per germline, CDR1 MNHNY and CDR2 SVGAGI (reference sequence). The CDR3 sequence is CASSYSKGGSGNTIYF. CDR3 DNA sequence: TGTGCCAGCAGTTACTCGAAAGGGGGCTCTGGAAACACCATATATTTT.

CDR3 amino acids: CASSAEPASGESSYNEQFF. The CDR3 DNA follows: TGTGCCAGCAGCGCCGAACCGGCTAGCGGGGAGAGCTCCTACAATGAGCAGTTCTTC. This rearrangement joins TRBV11-2 to TRBJ2-1, with 9 positions matching TRBD2. CDR1 and CDR2 from the germline V gene are SGHAT and FQNNGV. The CDR3 is made up of 19 amino acids. J lost 0 bases, V lost 5 bases, and 14 bases had no gene match. The full variable domain, rest sourced from reference TRBV11-2 and TRBJ2-1, is EAGVAQSPRYKIIEKRQSVAFWCNPISGHATLYWYQQILGQGPKLLIQFQNNGVVDDSQLPKDRFSAERLKGVDSTLKIQPAKLEDSAVYLCASSAEPASGESSYNEQFFGPGTRLTVL.

The CDR3 region is CASSLGTETYEQYF. As DNA, the CDR3 is TGTGCCAGCTCACTAGGGACGGAAACCTACGAGCAGTACTTC. This sequence joins TRBV18 and TRBJ2-7; D is possibly TRBD1 or TRBD2 (5 bases each). The CDR3 covers 14 residues. Germline lookup yields CDR1 KGHSH and CDR2 LQKENI. V shed 4 bases and J shed 2 bases, with 12 bases lying between them.

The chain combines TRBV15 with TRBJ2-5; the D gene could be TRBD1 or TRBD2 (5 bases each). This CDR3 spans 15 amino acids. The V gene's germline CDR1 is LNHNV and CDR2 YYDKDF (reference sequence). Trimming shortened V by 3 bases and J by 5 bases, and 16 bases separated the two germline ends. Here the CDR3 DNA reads TGTGCCACCAGCAGTCGGGACCCCTGGAGGGAGACCCAGTACTTC. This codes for CATSSRDPWRETQYF.

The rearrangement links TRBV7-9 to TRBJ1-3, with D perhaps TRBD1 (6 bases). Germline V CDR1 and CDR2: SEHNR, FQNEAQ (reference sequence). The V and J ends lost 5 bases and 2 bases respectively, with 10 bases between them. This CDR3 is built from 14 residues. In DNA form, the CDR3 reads TGTGCCAGCAGCCAGGCAGGGGCTGGAAACACCATATATTTT. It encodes CASSQAGAGNTIYF.